This paragraph reports one TCR beta chain. This entry comes from a study of patients and donors after allogeneic stem cell transplantation. Germline CDR1 reads KGHSH; CDR2 reads LQKENI. The CDR3 extends over 13 amino acids. V was shortened by 0 bases and J by 9 bases, with 9 bases between the two germline ends. TCRdb itself ran the RT-PCR reads through MiXCR, one entry per CDR3 protein. The data contain about 96,000 distinct CDR3 sequences, roughly 50% of them seen just once; the ten biggest clones take up roughly two thirds. This sequence was found in a human donor who was either an allogeneic HSCT recipient or a stem cell or donor lymphocyte infusion donor (not recorded which). It is not recorded whose cells these are; they may come from a transplant donor. The gene calls are TRBV18 and TRBJ1-5; possible D gene TRBD1, 5 bases. Sequencing was done on a sample of blood, either unsorted or a sorted T cell fraction (not recorded which). In DNA form, the CDR3 reads TGTGCCAGCTCACCACCCGACAGTTGGCCCCAGCATTTT. This encodes CASSPPDSWPQHF. The variable domain in full, completed from reference TRBV18 and TRBJ1-5, reads NAGVMQNPRHLVRRRGQEARLRCSPMKGHSHVYWYRQLPEEGLKFMVYLQKENIIDESGMPKERFSAEFPKEGPSILRIQQVVRGDSAAYFCASSPPDSWPQHFGDGTRLSIL.